The clone carrying this TCR beta chain has only a few counts. Its cognate antigen is unknown. This entry is derived from a study of blood T cell dynamics during melanoma immunotherapy. The study's findings and limits: The study could not tell melanoma-specific clones from general immune activation.

The CDR3 contains 17 residues. V was cut by 2 bases and J by 6 bases, with 19 bases left in between. The germline V gene encodes CDR1 KGHSH and CDR2 LQKENI. Measured with immunoSEQ multiplex PCR; TCRdb has only the in-frame clones, and not every one. The sample lists several thousand clones, more than 75% occurring once. The time point here: pre-treatment baseline. At 12 weeks after first infusion, RECIST 1.1 defined response for most patients. The TCR was taken from a human donor with melanoma. The rearrangement joins TRBV18 to TRBJ2-2; D unresolved. The material sequenced was blood, taken from a patient treated with checkpoint blockade. CDR3 amino acids: CASSPNTPGFVSGELFF. CDR3 sequence (DNA): TGTGCCAGCTCACCAAATACCCCAGGTTTTGTGTCCGGGGAGCTGTTTTTT.